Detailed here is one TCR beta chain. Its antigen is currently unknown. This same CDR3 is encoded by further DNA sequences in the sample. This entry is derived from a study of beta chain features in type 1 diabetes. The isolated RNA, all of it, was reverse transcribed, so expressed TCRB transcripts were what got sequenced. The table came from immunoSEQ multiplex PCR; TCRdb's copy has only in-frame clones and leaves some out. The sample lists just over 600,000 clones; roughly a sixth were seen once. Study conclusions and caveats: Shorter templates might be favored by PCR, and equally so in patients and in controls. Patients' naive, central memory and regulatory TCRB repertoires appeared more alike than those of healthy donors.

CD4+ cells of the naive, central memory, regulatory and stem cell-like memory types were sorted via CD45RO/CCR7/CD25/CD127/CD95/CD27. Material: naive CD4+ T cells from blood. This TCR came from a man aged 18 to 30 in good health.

CDR3 residues: CASSLLADTQYF. The CDR3, as DNA: TGTGCCAGCAGTTTATTGGCTGATACGCAGTATTTT. The chain is built from TRBV28 and TRBJ2-3; D is undetermined. This CDR3 is 12 amino acids long. V lost 1 base and J lost 6, with 5 bases in between. Germline-derived CDR1 and CDR2 are MDHEN and SYDVKM.